The 7 T cell receptor beta chains below all came from one sample that was sequenced in a study of T cells in Graves' hyperthyroidism and ophthalmopathy. Authors of the study amplified TCR beta CDR3 regions from RNA transcripts. HTBI primers were used for first-round RT-PCR of the TCR CDR3. MiXCR was run by TCRdb on the multiplex PCR reads, yielding one entry per CDR3 protein. This sample has a few hundred thousand distinct CDR3 sequences, with more than 20% found just once. The specimen was blood. Receptor source: a man younger than 35 with Graves' hyperthyroidism.

This clonotype was seen at least ten times. The gene calls are TRBV27 and TRBJ2-7, with D possibly being TRBD1 or TRBD2 (5 bases each). Trimming took off 5 bases at V and 12 bases at J, with 20 bases between the two ends. The CDR3 contains 13 residues. Germline V CDR1 and CDR2: MNHEY, SMNVEV (reference sequence). The CDR3 spells CASSSLGRPKSYF. Here the CDR3 DNA reads TGTGCCAGCAGTAGCCTGGGACGGCCGAAATCGTACTTC.

This clonotype was observed many times. One end of the junction fails to match germline, which may point to a read error. The chain uses TRBV6-1 and TRBJ1-6, with a tentative D call TRBD1 (6 bases). Germline assignment: CDR1 MNHNS and CDR2 SASEGT. The CDR3 is made up of 15 amino acids. As DNA, the CDR3 is TGTGCCAGCACTGAAAGTACAGGGCCCGATTCACCCCTCCACTTT. It encodes CASTESTGPDSPLHF.

The table lists this clonotype with many counts. The chain has TRBV19 and TRBJ1-2; 8 bases map to TRBD1. Germline lookup yields CDR1 LNHDA and CDR2 SQIVND (reference sequence). The CDR3 contains 16 residues. J lost 0 bases, V lost 4 bases, and 7 bases had no gene match. The CDR3 DNA is TGTGCCAGTAGTACCCGGACAGGGTTGTCTAACTATGGCTACACCTTC. Translation gives CASSTRTGLSNYGYTF.

The chain combines TRBV20-1 with TRBJ1-5; D is undetermined. The V gene lost 1 base and the J gene lost 6 bases, with 7 bases spanning the gap. In germline, CDR1 is DFQATT, CDR2 SNEGSKA (reference sequence). This CDR3 contains 12 residues. The CDR3 is CSARAIIQPQHF. In nucleotides, the CDR3 is TGCAGTGCTAGAGCCATCATTCAGCCCCAGCATTTT.

This clonotype was observed once. J is TRBJ2-7 and V is TRBV12-3 or TRBV12-4; unclear D gene. With 3 bases removed from V and 2 bases from J, the gap between germline ends came to 11 bases. The CDR3 consists of 14 residues. This chain's CDR3 is CASSFMGLTYEQYF. CDR3 DNA sequence: TGTGCCAGCAGTTTCATGGGTTTGACCTACGAGCAGTACTTC.

This clonotype occurred many times. This chain joins TRBV6-1 and TRBJ1-5; D unresolved. Trimming took off 1 base at V and 6 bases at J, with 7 bases between the two ends. There are 13 residues in the CDR3. CDR1 is MNHNS, CDR2 SASEGT, per germline. CDR3 sequence reads: CASSEGEAQPQHF. DNA of the CDR3: TGTGCCAGCAGTGAAGGGGAGGCTCAGCCCCAGCATTTT.

The chain has TRBV24-1 and TRBJ2-7, with D perhaps matching TRBD1 (6 bases). Trimming stripped 6 bases from V and 7 bases from J, with 21 bases between. In germline, CDR1 is KGHDR, CDR2 SFDVKD. The CDR3 runs 15 residues. CDR3 DNA: TGTGCCACCAGTCAACGGGACACGGATTGGGGGGAGCAGTACTTC. Its translation is CATSQRDTDWGEQYF.